This T cell receptor (beta chain) was observed in a study of CD4 T cells in relation to SARS-CoV-2 and coronaviruses. About the research overall: Crossreactive spike epitopes shared across donors were mapped to their HLA restriction. Findings and caveats of the study: Crossreactivity was assessed only for spike protein, not other viral proteins.

Clones were read by immunoSEQ multiplex PCR, and TCRdb kept only the in-frame ones, dropping some. Here the sample spans tens of thousands of clones, roughly 78% being singletons. As concerns this clone: Its specificity is not known.

Trimming removed 4 bases at V and 8 bases at J, with 8 bases between. This CDR3 contains 12 residues. Germline V gene lookup returns CDR1 SNHLY and CDR2 FYNNEI. CD4+ T cells from unexposed donors were obtained before the COVID-19 pandemic (2011-2018). The cells were cultured for roughly 11 days before CD4+ T cells were isolated. Cells permitting, SARS-CoV-2 S/N and four cold-coronavirus spikes were tested on unexposed-donor CD4+ T cells. The specimen was CD4+ T cells from PBMCs, cultured in vitro. The chain combines TRBV2 with TRBJ2-2; D is perhaps TRBD2 (5 bases). The source of this sequence is a human donor in good health. CDR3 nucleotides: TGTGCCAGCAGTGTGACTACTGGGGAGCTGTTTTTT. It encodes CASSVTTGELFF.